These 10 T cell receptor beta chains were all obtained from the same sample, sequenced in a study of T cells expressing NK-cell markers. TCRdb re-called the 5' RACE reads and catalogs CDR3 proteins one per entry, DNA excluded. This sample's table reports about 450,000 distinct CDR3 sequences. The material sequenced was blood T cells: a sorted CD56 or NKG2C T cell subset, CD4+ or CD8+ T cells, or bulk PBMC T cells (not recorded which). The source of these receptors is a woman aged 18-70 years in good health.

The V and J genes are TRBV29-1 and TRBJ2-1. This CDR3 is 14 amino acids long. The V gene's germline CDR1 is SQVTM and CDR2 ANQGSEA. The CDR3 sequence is CSVEGHSIYNEQFF.

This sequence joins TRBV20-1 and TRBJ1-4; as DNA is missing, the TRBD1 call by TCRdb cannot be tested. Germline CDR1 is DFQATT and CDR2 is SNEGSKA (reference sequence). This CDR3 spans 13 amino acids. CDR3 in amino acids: CSASHRASWKLIF.

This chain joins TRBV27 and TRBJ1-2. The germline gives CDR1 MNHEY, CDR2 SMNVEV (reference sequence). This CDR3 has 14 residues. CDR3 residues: CASSLLPRYYGYTF.

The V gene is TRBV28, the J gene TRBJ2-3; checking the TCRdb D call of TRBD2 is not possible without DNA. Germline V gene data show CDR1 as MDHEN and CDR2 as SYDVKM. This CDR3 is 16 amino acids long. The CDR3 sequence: CASSLGTSSFADTQYF.

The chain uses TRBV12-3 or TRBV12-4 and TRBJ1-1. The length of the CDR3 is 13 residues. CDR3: CASSLGWVTEAFF.

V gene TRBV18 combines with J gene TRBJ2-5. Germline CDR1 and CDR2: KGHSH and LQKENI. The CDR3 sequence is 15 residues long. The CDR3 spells CASSPRGGRQETQYF.

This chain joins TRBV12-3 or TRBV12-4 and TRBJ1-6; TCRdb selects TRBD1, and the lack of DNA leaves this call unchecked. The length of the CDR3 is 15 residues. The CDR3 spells CASSFSGAMNSPLHF.

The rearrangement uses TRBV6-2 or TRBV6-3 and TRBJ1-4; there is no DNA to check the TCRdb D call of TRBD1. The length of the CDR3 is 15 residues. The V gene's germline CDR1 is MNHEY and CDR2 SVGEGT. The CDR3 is CASSTPRGRDEKLFF.

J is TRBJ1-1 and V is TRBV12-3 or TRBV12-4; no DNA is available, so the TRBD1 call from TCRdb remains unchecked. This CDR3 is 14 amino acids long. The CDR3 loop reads CASSPRAKNTEAFF.

This CDR3 is CASSELLQNTEAFF. The rearrangement uses TRBV7-9 and TRBJ1-1. The V gene's germline CDR1 is SEHNR and CDR2 FQNEAQ (reference sequence). This CDR3 comprises 14 residues.